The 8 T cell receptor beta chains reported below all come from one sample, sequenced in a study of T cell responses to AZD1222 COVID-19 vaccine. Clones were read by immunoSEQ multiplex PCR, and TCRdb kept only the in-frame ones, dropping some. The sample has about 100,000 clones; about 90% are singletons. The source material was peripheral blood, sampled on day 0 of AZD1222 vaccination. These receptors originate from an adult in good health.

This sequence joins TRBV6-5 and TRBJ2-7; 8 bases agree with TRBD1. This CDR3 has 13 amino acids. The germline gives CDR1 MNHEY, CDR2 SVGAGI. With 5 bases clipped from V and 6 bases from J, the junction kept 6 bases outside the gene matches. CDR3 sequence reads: CASSPTGGREQYF. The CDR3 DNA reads TGTGCCAGCAGTCCAACAGGGGGGCGCGAGCAGTACTTC.

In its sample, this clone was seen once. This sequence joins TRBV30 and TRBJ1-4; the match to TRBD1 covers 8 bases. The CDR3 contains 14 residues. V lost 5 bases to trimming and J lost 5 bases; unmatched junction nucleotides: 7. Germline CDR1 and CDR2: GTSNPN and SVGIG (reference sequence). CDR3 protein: CAWQRGTGNEKLFF. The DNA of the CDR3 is TGTGCCTGGCAAAGGGGGACAGGCAATGAAAAACTGTTTTTT.

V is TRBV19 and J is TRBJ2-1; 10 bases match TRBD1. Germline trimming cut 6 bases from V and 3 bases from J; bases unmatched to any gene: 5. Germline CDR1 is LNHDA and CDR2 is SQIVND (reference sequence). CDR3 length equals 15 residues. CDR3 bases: TGTGCCAGTAGACGGGACAGGGGATTCTACAATGAGCAGTTCTTC. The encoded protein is CASRRDRGFYNEQFF. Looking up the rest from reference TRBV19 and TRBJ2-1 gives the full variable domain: DGGITQSPKYLFRKEGQNVTLSCEQNLNHDAMYWYRQDPGQGLRLIYYSQIVNDFQKGDIAEGYSVSREKKESFPLTVTSAQKNPTAFYLCASRRDRGFYNEQFFGPGTRLTVL.

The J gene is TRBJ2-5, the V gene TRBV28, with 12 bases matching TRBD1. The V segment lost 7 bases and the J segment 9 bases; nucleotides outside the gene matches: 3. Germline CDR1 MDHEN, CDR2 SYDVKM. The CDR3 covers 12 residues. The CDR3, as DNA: TGTGCCAGCACGGGACAGGGGGCGTCCCAGTACTTC. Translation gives CASTGQGASQYF.

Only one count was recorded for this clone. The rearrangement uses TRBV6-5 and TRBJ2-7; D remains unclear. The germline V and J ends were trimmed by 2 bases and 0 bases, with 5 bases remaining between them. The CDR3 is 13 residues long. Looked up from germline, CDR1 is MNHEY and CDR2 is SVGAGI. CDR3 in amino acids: CASSYRASYEQYF. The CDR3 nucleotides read TGTGCCAGCAGTTACAGGGCCTCCTACGAGCAGTACTTC.

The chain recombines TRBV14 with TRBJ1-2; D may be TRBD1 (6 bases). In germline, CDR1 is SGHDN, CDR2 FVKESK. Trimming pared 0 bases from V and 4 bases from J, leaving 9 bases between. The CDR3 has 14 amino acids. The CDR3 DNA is TGTGCCAGCAGCCAAGACCGGACAGTCTATGGCTACACCTTC. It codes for CASSQDRTVYGYTF.

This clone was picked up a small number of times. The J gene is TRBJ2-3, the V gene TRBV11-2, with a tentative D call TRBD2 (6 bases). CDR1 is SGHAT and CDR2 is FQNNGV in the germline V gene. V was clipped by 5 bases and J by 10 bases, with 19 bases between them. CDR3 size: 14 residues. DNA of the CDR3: TGTGCCAGCAGCCTAAATTCGGGGACTGTGGCGCAGTATTTT. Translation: CASSLNSGTVAQYF.

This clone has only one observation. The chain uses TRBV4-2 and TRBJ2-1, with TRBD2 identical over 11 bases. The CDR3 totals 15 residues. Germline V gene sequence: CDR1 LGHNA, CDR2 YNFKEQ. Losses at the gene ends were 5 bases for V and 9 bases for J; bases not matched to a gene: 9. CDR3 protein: CASSRTSGSQVEQFF. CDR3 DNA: TGTGCCAGCAGCAGAACTAGCGGGAGTCAAGTTGAGCAGTTCTTC.